The rows below give T cell receptor beta chains drawn from one sample of a study of blood T cell repertoires in COVID-19. Here immunoSEQ multiplex PCR was the method, and the copy in TCRdb shows in-frame clones only, minus some. The data show approximately 120,000 clones, approximately 90% seen once. What was sequenced was peripheral blood. These TCRs come from a human donor with acute or convalescent COVID-19. The donor label of this sample is uncertain. Both conserved end residues are part of each CDR3. The D gene is left open where the match is weak. Clone size is given for some rows only: seen once, a few or many times, or a class if the clone is expanded.

size,V,J,D,CDR3,DNA
-,TRBV29-1,TRBJ2-5,TRBD1,CSVEGQGVWETQYF,TGCAGCGTTGAAGGACAGGGGGTGTGGGAGACCCAGTACTTC
once,TRBV6-1,TRBJ2-3,-,CASSELLFQGTQYF,TGTGCCAGCAGTGAACTCCTTTTCCAGGGTACGCAGTATTTT
-,TRBV2,TRBJ2-1,TRBD1,CASSPTGVRGEQFF,TGTGCCAGCAGTCCCACAGGGGTAAGGGGTGAGCAGTTCTTC
-,TRBV11-2,TRBJ2-7,TRBD2,CASSLELAEYEQYF,TGTGCCAGCAGCTTAGAACTAGCGGAGTACGAGCAGTACTTC
-,TRBV10-3,TRBJ1-5,TRBD1,CAISEGTGGLSNQPQHF,TGTGCCATCAGTGAGGGAACAGGGGGCCTCAGCAATCAGCCCCAGCATTTT
-,TRBV30,TRBJ1-2,TRBD1,CAWSRDRPYGYTF,TGTGCCTGGAGCCGGGACAGGCCCTATGGCTACACCTTC
-,TRBV28,TRBJ2-1,TRBD1,CASSLRGTGFNEQFF,TGTGCCAGCAGCCTAAGGGGGACAGGGTTCAATGAGCAGTTCTTC
-,TRBV13,TRBJ2-3,-,CASKQGTDTQYF,TGTGCCAGCAAACAGGGAACAGATACGCAGTATTTT
-,TRBV19,TRBJ2-7,TRBD1,CASSTRTRDSYEQYF,TGTGCCAGTAGTACCCGAACCCGGGACAGCTACGAGCAGTACTTC
-,TRBV12-3/TRBV12-4,TRBJ1-2,TRBD1,CASSRQGFDGYTF,TGTGCCAGCAGTCGACAGGGGTTTGATGGCTACACCTTC
-,TRBV7-3,TRBJ2-3,TRBD2,CASSLNPTGTSGSSTDTQYF,TGTGCCAGCAGCTTAAACCCTACCGGGACTAGCGGGAGTAGCACAGATACGCAGTATTTT
-,TRBV5-1,TRBJ2-7,TRBD1,CASSLNPGQDQGQYF,TGCGCCAGCAGCTTGAACCCGGGACAGGACCAAGGGCAGTACTTC
-,TRBV14,TRBJ1-1,TRBD1,CASRSTTGILTEAFF,TGTGCCAGCAGATCGACGACAGGGATTCTCACTGAAGCTTTCTTT
-,TRBV14,TRBJ2-1,-,CASSPPPAVYNEQFF,TGTGCCAGCAGCCCCCCACCGGCGGTTTACAATGAGCAGTTCTTC
once,TRBV2,TRBJ1-2,-,CASSNRNQYGYTF,TGTGCCAGCAGTAACAGGAACCAATATGGCTACACCTTC
-,TRBV7-8,TRBJ1-5,-,CASSLGYRGGAGGSNQPQHF,TGTGCCAGCAGCTTAGGGTACCGGGGGGGCGCGGGTGGAAGCAATCAGCCCCAGCATTTT
-,TRBV19,TRBJ2-2,TRBD1,CASSITGVELFF,TGTGCCAGTAGTATAACAGGGGTGGAGCTGTTTTTT
-,TRBV19,TRBJ1-1,-,CASSKTALNTEAFF,TGTGCCAGTAGCAAGACAGCTCTGAACACTGAAGCTTTCTTT
once,TRBV6-6,TRBJ1-2,-,CASSAVNRDYGYTF,TGTGCCAGCAGTGCGGTAAACAGGGATTATGGCTACACCTTC
few,TRBV7-9,TRBJ1-2,-,CASSSREWRTYGYTF,TGTGCCAGCAGCTCGAGGGAATGGCGGACCTATGGCTACACCTTC
-,TRBV19,TRBJ2-3,TRBD1,CASSTTGDMNTQYF,TGTGCCAGTAGTACGACAGGGGATATGAATACGCAGTATTTT
-,TRBV27,TRBJ2-7,TRBD2,CASSRFGTSGFYEQYF,TGTGCCAGCAGTCGATTCGGGACTAGCGGCTTCTACGAGCAGTACTTC
-,TRBV3-1/TRBV3-2,TRBJ1-2,TRBD1,CASSQGQGANYGYTF,TGTGCCAGCAGCCAAGGACAGGGGGCAAACTATGGCTACACCTTC
-,TRBV9,TRBJ2-3,TRBD2,CASSPRGGGRAPDTQYF,TGTGCCAGCAGCCCCAGAGGAGGAGGGAGGGCCCCAGATACGCAGTATTTT
-,TRBV5-4,TRBJ1-4,-,CASSSEQGEKLFF,TGTGCCAGCAGCTCCGAACAGGGTGAAAAACTGTTTTTT
-,TRBV27,TRBJ1-4,TRBD1,CASSSGTGGYEKLFF,TGTGCCAGCAGTTCAGGGACAGGCGGATATGAAAAACTGTTTTTT
-,TRBV14,TRBJ1-2,TRBD1,CASSRGTGDGYTF,TGTGCCAGCAGCCGGGGGACAGGGGATGGCTACACCTTC
-,TRBV11-3,TRBJ2-7,-,CASSLGPRGEQYF,TGTGCCAGCAGCTTAGGGCCCAGAGGAGAGCAGTACTTC
-,TRBV28,TRBJ2-3,-,CASSYVDRGDTQYF,TGTGCCAGCTCGTATGTGGATCGGGGGGATACGCAGTATTTT
-,TRBV7-2,TRBJ1-5,-,CASSLAPRGFENSNQPQHF,TGTGCCAGCAGCTTAGCTCCCAGGGGATTCGAGAATAGCAATCAGCCCCAGCATTTT
-,TRBV11-1,TRBJ2-1,-,CASSLWGEVVQDEQFF,TGTGCCAGCAGCTTATGGGGAGAGGTGGTGCAAGATGAGCAGTTCTTC
-,TRBV27,TRBJ2-7,-,CASRAEQGYEQYF,TGTGCCAGCAGAGCCGAACAGGGCTACGAGCAGTACTTC
-,TRBV7-3,TRBJ1-1,-,CASSLNRNTEAFF,TGTGCCAGCAGCTTGAACAGGAACACTGAAGCTTTCTTT
-,TRBV7-2,TRBJ2-7,-,CASSKRQSYEQYF,TGTGCCAGCAGCAAGCGACAGTCCTACGAGCAGTACTTC
-,TRBV5-1,TRBJ1-1,-,CASSIIQGQGTEAFF,TGCGCCAGCAGCATAATACAGGGCCAGGGCACTGAAGCTTTCTTT
once,TRBV27,TRBJ1-6,-,CASSRREGNSPLHF,TGTGCCAGCAGTCGCAGGGAGGGGAATTCACCCCTCCACTTT